A single T cell receptor beta chain is shown here with its context. Antigen specificity is unknown. Sequencing used immunoSEQ multiplex PCR; TCRdb keeps in-frame clones, though not all of them. In the table there are about 89,000 clones, approximately 91% of which are singletons. The CDR3 runs to 14 residues. Germline loops: CDR1 GTSNPN, CDR2 SVGIG (reference sequence). V was cut by 3 bases and J by 8 bases, with 16 bases left in between. The analysis combined second doses at about 4 or about 12 weeks. This sample was taken from a study of T cell responses to AZD1222 COVID-19 vaccine. Overall study results and limits: Spike was spanned by vaccine-associated CD4 TCRs, which were dominant at 160-218 and 743-854. Reports indicate that nearly half of spike-specific TCRs are directed at unmutated variant regions.

The sequencing used peripheral blood, collected 28 days after the second AZD1222 dose. The TCR originated in an adult who received the AZD1222 COVID-19 vaccine. The chain combines TRBV30 with TRBJ2-2; maybe TRBD1 (6 bases). The CDR3: CAWSTGTKGGELFF. The CDR3 nucleotides read TGTGCCTGGAGCACCGGGACAAAGGGAGGGGAGCTGTTTTTT. Combining the CDR3 with reference TRBV30 and TRBJ2-2 gives the whole variable domain SQTIHQWPATLVQPVGSPLSLECTVEGTSNPNLYWYRQAAGRGLQLLFYSVGIGQISSEVPQNLSASRPQDRQFILSSKKLLLSDSGFYLCAWSTGTKGGELFFGEGSRLTVL.